Given below is one TCR beta chain in context. Its target is not known. These data originate in a study of shared clonotypes between healthy human individuals. Study summary: The people who gave samples were two women and three men aged 18 to 49.

The data were produced by immunoSEQ multiplex PCR, yet TCRdb's version contains in-frame clones alone and is incomplete. The sample holds some 2,100,000 clones; 90% to 97% are singletons and the top ten take more than 0.1%. Study-wide findings and caveats: The sharing of 4% to 5.5% of naive CD4 clonotypes was seen across a handful of donors.

Healthy adults negative for HIV, lacking recent acute infections or vaccinations, served as donors. All donors were Caucasian adults living in Nashville, Tennessee. Trimming took 7 bases from V and 12 from J, leaving 13 bases between them. The CDR3 length is 11 residues. The germline V gene has CDR1 MNHEY and CDR2 SVGAGI. This sequence was found in a man between 18 and 29 years old in good health. What was sequenced was naive CD4+ T cells sorted from blood. Subset of the sample: CD45RA+ positively selected. The chain is built from TRBV6-5 and TRBJ2-1; a weak D match, TRBD2 (5 bases). Here the CDR3 reads CASKRGSGQFF. CDR3 DNA sequence: TGTGCCAGCAAACGAGGGTCGGGGCAGTTCTTC.